This TCR beta chain was identified during a study of control samples from healthy donors and cancer patients. Repertoires were generated with immunoSEQ multiplex PCR, while TCRdb's copy carries only in-frame clones and drops some. This table holds around 120,000 clones, 80% to 90% found once. The material sequenced was blood. This clonotype was obtained from a man aged 35 to 55 in good health.

Here the CDR3 reads CAWSGVGSGGTDTQYF. CDR3 coding DNA: TGTGCCTGGAGTGGCGTAGGTAGCGGGGGCACAGATACGCAGTATTTT. This chain links TRBV30 with TRBJ2-3; TRBD2 matches 8 bases. Germline trimming cut 1 base from V and 1 base from J; bases unmatched to any gene: 7. CDR1 is GTSNPN and CDR2 is SVGIG in the germline V gene (reference sequence). CDR3 length: 16 residues.